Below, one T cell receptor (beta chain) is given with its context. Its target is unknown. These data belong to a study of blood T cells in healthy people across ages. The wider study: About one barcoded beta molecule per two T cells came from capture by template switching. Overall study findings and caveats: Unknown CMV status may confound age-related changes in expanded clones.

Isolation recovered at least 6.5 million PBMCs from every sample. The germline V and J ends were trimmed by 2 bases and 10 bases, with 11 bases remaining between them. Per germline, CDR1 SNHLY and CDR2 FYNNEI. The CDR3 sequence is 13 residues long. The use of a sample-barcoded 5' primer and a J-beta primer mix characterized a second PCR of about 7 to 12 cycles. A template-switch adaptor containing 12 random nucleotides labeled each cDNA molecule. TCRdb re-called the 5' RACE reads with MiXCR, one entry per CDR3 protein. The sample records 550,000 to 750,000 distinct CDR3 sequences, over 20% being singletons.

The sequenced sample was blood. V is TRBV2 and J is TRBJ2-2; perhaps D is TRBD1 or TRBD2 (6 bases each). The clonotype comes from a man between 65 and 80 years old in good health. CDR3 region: CASSEFGGEELFF. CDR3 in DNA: TGTGCCAGCAGTGAATTCGGGGGCGAGGAGCTGTTTTTT.